A single sample is the source of the 28 T cell receptor beta chains below, sequenced in a study of human T cells and chemical hapten exposure. Time point in this sample: healthy volunteer bleed at 2 weeks. The template was total RNA from unfractionated whole blood. TCRdb recomputed calls from the RACE reads with MiXCR, one row per CDR3 protein. The data contain about 47,000 distinct CDR3 sequences, less than 4.5% of them singletons. The sample consisted of whole blood. The receptors come from a human donor in good health. Some clones in this sample may be carry-over from other donors' samples.

This clonotype was counted at least ten times. The rearrangement joins TRBV27 to TRBJ2-6; no clear D. Trimming left V 8 bases short and J 4 bases short, with 12 bases between. CDR3 length: 14 residues. Germline values: CDR1 MNHEY, CDR2 SMNVEV (reference sequence). The CDR3 is CASGNEGGANVLTF. The CDR3 coding sequence is TGTGCCAGCGGCAACGAAGGGGGGGCCAACGTCCTGACTTTC.

J is TRBJ2-5 and V is TRBV20-1; D not certain. V dropped 0 bases and J dropped 3 bases, with 11 bases sitting between them. The germline V gene has CDR1 DFQATT and CDR2 SNEGSKA (reference sequence). The CDR3 consists of 14 residues. In DNA form, the CDR3 reads TGCAGTGCTAGAGAGGCTGTCCTAAAAGAGACCCAGTACTTC. Protein: CSAREAVLKETQYF.

Only a few counts were recorded for this clonotype. The rearrangement joins TRBV6-2 or TRBV6-3 to TRBJ2-5, with D perhaps assigned TRBD1 or TRBD2 (5 bases each). The germline V and J ends were trimmed by 5 bases and 5 bases, with 27 bases remaining between them. From germline, CDR1 is MNHEY and CDR2 SVGEGT. CDR3 size: 18 residues. In DNA form, the CDR3 reads TGTGCCAGCAGTCCGAAAGGTCCGGGACCCCTCAGGGTCGAGACCCAGTACTTC. Encoded protein: CASSPKGPGPLRVETQYF.

This clonotype was seen many times. The chain recombines TRBV29-1 with TRBJ1-2; possibly TRBD1 for D (5 bases). Trimming left V 6 bases short and J 8 bases short, with 16 bases between. Looked up from germline, CDR1 is SQVTM and CDR2 is ANQGSEA. The CDR3 contains 12 residues. The CDR3 region has the DNA TGCAGCGTCGCGGACACACGATCGGGCTACACCTTC. Its protein is CSVADTRSGYTF.

The sample holds many counts of this clonotype. The chain couples TRBV15 to TRBJ2-7, with D tentatively TRBD2 (7 bases). Germline loops: CDR1 LNHNV, CDR2 YYDKDF (reference sequence). The CDR3 contains 15 residues. The V end lost 5 bases, the J end lost 7 bases, and 21 bases lay between the germline ends. The CDR3 bases are TGTGCCACCAGCCCTTTCGGACTAGAGGGGGTGGAGCAGTACTTC. This gives the protein CATSPFGLEGVEQYF.

Many counts were recorded for this clonotype. The V gene is TRBV2, the J gene TRBJ2-5; 12 bases agree with TRBD2. This CDR3 is 17 amino acids long. V lost 2 bases and J lost 5; bases outside the gene matches: 9. In germline, CDR1 is SNHLY, CDR2 FYNNEI. The CDR3 DNA is TGTGCCAGCAGTGAAATGAGACTAGCGGGAGTTAAGGAGACCCAGTACTTC. Its translation is CASSEMRLAGVKETQYF.

Only a few counts were recorded for this clonotype. CDR3 protein: CASSYLFSGTDTQYF. In nucleotides, the CDR3 is TGTGCCAGCAGCTACTTATTTTCGGGCACAGATACGCAGTATTTT. V and J are TRBV11-2 and TRBJ2-3, with D unclear. The V end was cut by 4 bases, the J end by 1 base, with 12 bases between. Per the germline V gene, CDR1 is SGHAT and CDR2 is FQNNGV. This CDR3 contains 15 residues.

This clonotype occurred many times. The V call is TRBV28, the J call TRBJ1-5; 7 bases fit TRBD1. After removal of 4 bases from V and 0 bases from J, the junction contained 6 bases not matched to a gene. Germline V lookup: CDR1 MDHEN, CDR2 SYDVKM. CDR3 length equals 16 residues. CDR3 DNA: TGTGCCAGCAGTTCGGACAGGTCGCATAGCAATCAGCCCCAGCATTTT. It is translated as CASSSDRSHSNQPQHF. Drawing the rest from reference TRBV28 and TRBJ1-5, the complete variable domain is DVKVTQSSRYLVKRTGEKVFLECVQDMDHENMFWYRQDPGLGLRLIYFSYDVKMKEKGDIPEGYSVSREKKERFSLILESASTNQTSMYLCASSSDRSHSNQPQHFGDGTRLSIL.

This clonotype was observed at least ten times. The rearrangement uses TRBV12-3 or TRBV12-4 and TRBJ1-2, with 7 bases that match TRBD1. After removal of 6 bases from V and 0 bases from J, the junction contained 7 bases not matched to a gene. The CDR3 length is 15 residues. This CDR3 is CASSQTGTANYGYTF. Here the CDR3 DNA reads TGTGCCAGCAGCCAGACCGGGACAGCTAACTATGGCTACACCTTC.

The table lists this clonotype with a few counts. This chain joins TRBV7-9 and TRBJ1-2; weak D call: TRBD1 (6 bases). The CDR3 sequence is 15 residues long. CDR1 SEHNR and CDR2 FQNEAQ come from the germline V gene (reference sequence). The V end was cut by 4 bases, the J end by 0 bases, with 12 bases between. The CDR3 nucleotides read TGTGCCAGCAGCTCATGGACAGAGGCTAACTATGGCTACACCTTC. This sequence encodes CASSSWTEANYGYTF.

There are many counts of this clonotype. The rearrangement links TRBV3-1 to TRBJ2-5; D possibly corresponds to TRBD1 (7 bases). The CDR3 is 13 residues long. The V gene lost 6 bases and the J gene lost 2 bases, with 10 bases spanning the gap. Per germline, CDR1 LGHDT and CDR2 YNNKEL (reference sequence). The CDR3 sequence: CASRRGQQETQYF. Written as DNA, the CDR3 is TGTGCCAGCAGGCGGGGACAGCAAGAGACCCAGTACTTC.

The V call is TRBV3-1, the J call TRBJ1-4; 7 positions agree with TRBD1. From germline, CDR1 is LGHDT and CDR2 YNNKEL (reference sequence). V lost 3 bases, J lost 3 bases, and 7 bases stayed unmatched. The CDR3 runs 16 residues. In nucleotides, the CDR3 is TGTGCCAGCAGCCAGCGGTGGACAGGCCCTAATGAAAAACTGTTTTTT. This sequence encodes CASSQRWTGPNEKLFF. Full variable domain (remainder filled in from reference TRBV3-1 and TRBJ1-4): DTAVSQTPKYLVTQMGNDKSIKCEQNLGHDTMYWYKQDSKKFLKIMFSYNNKELIINETVPNRFSPKSPDKAHLNLHINSLELGDSAVYFCASSQRWTGPNEKLFFGSGTQLSVL.

The V and J genes are TRBV11-3 and TRBJ2-7; D is perhaps TRBD1 (6 bases). Germline values: CDR1 SGHNT, CDR2 YENEEA. Trimming cost V 3 bases and J 3 bases, with 21 bases left between them. The CDR3 has 17 amino acids. CDR3: CASSFDAGEMGFYEQYF. DNA of the CDR3: TGTGCCAGCAGCTTCGACGCAGGGGAAATGGGTTTCTACGAGCAGTACTTC.

This clonotype was detected only a few times. The rearrangement joins TRBV11-2 to TRBJ2-5; 9 nucleotides match TRBD2. Germline values: CDR1 SGHAT, CDR2 FQNNGV. CDR3 length: 17 residues. V shed 5 bases, J shed 5 bases, and the junction held 15 bases outside the gene matches. CDR3 DNA sequence: TGTGCCAGCAGCCTTCGGGGTGCGGCTAGCGGGACGGAGACCCAGTACTTC. Translation: CASSLRGAASGTETQYF.

This clonotype was counted only a few times. V gene TRBV9 combines with J gene TRBJ2-3; the D is unclear. Germline V gene sequence: CDR1 SGDLS, CDR2 YYNGEE. V was clipped by 0 bases and J by 6 bases, with 11 bases between them. The CDR3 is made up of 14 amino acids. DNA of the CDR3: TGTGCCAGCAGCGTAGGAGGCTGGTCGGATACGCAGTATTTT. Translated, it gives CASSVGGWSDTQYF. The full variable domain, completed using reference TRBV9 and TRBJ2-3, is DSGVTQTPKHLITATGQRVTLRCSPRSGDLSVYWYQQSLDQGLQFLIQYYNGEERAKGNILERFSAQQFPDLHSELNLSSLELGDSALYFCASSVGGWSDTQYFGPGTRLTVL.

This clonotype was observed at least ten times. The CDR3 sequence is CASSLAKNIQYF. The CDR3 DNA sequence: TGTGCCAGCAGCCTAGCCAAAAACATTCAGTACTTC. This chain joins TRBV28 and TRBJ2-4; no reliable D call. The CDR3 sequence is 12 residues long. V was trimmed by 6 bases and J by 0 bases, leaving 3 bases between them. Germline V CDR1 and CDR2: MDHEN, SYDVKM. Looking up the rest from reference TRBV28 and TRBJ2-4 gives the full variable domain: DVKVTQSSRYLVKRTGEKVFLECVQDMDHENMFWYRQDPGLGLRLIYFSYDVKMKEKGDIPEGYSVSREKKERFSLILESASTNQTSMYLCASSLAKNIQYFGAGTRLSVL.

This clonotype was recorded many times. The gene calls are TRBV10-2 and TRBJ2-7, with unresolved D. Germline assignment: CDR1 WSHSY and CDR2 SAAADI. V was cut by 3 bases and J by 4 bases, with 7 bases left in between. This CDR3 has 12 residues. CDR3 amino acids: CASSDPPYEQYF. As DNA, the CDR3 is TGCGCCAGCAGTGATCCCCCGTACGAGCAGTACTTC.

The chain is built from TRBV5-1 and TRBJ2-1, with 14 bases aligning to TRBD2. The CDR3 extends over 19 amino acids. Unmatched junction bases numbered 9, after V lost 4 bases and J lost 0 bases. Germline-derived CDR1 and CDR2 are SGHRS and YFSETQ. The CDR3 spells CASSTGTSGGLSSYNEQFF. DNA for the CDR3: TGCGCCAGCAGCACAGGGACTAGCGGGGGTCTGAGCTCCTACAATGAGCAGTTCTTC.

In this sample, this clonotype turned up many times. The chain joins TRBV20-1 to TRBJ2-3; TRBD2 matches at 11 bases. The CDR3 totals 15 residues. V shed 6 bases and J 4 bases; nucleotides not matched to a gene: 9. Germline lookup yields CDR1 DFQATT and CDR2 SNEGSKA (reference sequence). CDR3 in DNA: TGCAGTGCGAGTGGGACTAGCGGCGGGGCAGATACGCAGTATTTT. Translation gives CSASGTSGGADTQYF.

The gene calls are TRBV27 and TRBJ2-3, with TRBD2 identical over 9 bases. V dropped 5 bases and J dropped 3; count of bases not matched to a gene: 9. This CDR3 is built from 16 residues. Germline CDR1 MNHEY, CDR2 SMNVEV (reference sequence). The CDR3 DNA sequence: TGTGCCAGCAGTCTCCAGCGGGAGGATATAACAGATACGCAGTATTTT. Its translation: CASSLQREDITDTQYF.

The chain employs TRBV6-2 or TRBV6-3 and TRBJ2-2; 7 bases match TRBD1. The junction had 4 bases not matched to a gene; V was cut back by 6 bases and J by 6 bases. This CDR3 is built from 13 residues. From germline, CDR1 is MNHEY and CDR2 SVGEGT. CDR3 coding DNA: TGTGCCAGCAGACGGACAGGTTCCGGGGAGCTGTTTTTT. Translation gives CASRRTGSGELFF.

There are many counts of this clonotype. The chain carries TRBV7-9 and TRBJ1-4; D is ambiguous. V dropped 6 bases and J dropped 3 bases, with 11 bases sitting between them. The CDR3 has 14 amino acids. Looked up from germline, CDR1 is SEHNR and CDR2 is FQNEAQ (reference sequence). CDR3 in DNA: TGTGCCAGCAGTGAATGGCAGCCTAATGAAAAACTGTTTTTT. This translates into CASSEWQPNEKLFF.

This clonotype was detected ten times or more. This chain links TRBV9 with TRBJ2-3, with unresolved D. Germline loops: CDR1 SGDLS, CDR2 YYNGEE. The CDR3 is 14 amino acids. V was cut by 4 bases and J by 0 bases, with 9 bases left in between. CDR3 DNA: TGTGCCAGCAGCAAGGATCACAGCACAGATACGCAGTATTTT. Translated, it gives CASSKDHSTDTQYF.

This clonotype was recorded many times. V usage is TRBV9 and J usage is TRBJ2-7; 8 bases are a match to TRBD1. Trimming removed 4 bases from V and 5 bases from J; junction bases left unmatched: 11. The CDR3 extends over 15 amino acids. CDR1 and CDR2 from the germline V gene are SGDLS and YYNGEE. CDR3: CASSPRQGIGHEQYF. DNA of the CDR3: TGTGCCAGCAGCCCCCGACAGGGGATAGGGCACGAGCAGTACTTC.

Many counts were recorded for this clonotype. The DNA is omitted, as the CDR3 cannot be located on it reliably, and the CDR3 follows TCRdb's listing. This chain links TRBV30 with TRBJ1-1. Per germline, CDR1 GTSNPN and CDR2 SVGIG (reference sequence). The CDR3 adds up to 14 amino acids, both ends counted. The CDR3 spells CAYECGDKNTEAFF.

In this sample, this clonotype turned up once. The chain couples TRBV19 to TRBJ2-1; possibly TRBD1 for D (6 bases). The CDR3 loop spans 15 amino acids. Germline CDR1 LNHDA, CDR2 SQIVND (reference sequence). Trimming pared 6 bases from V and 4 bases from J, leaving 16 bases between. The CDR3 coding sequence is TGTGCCAGTAGGCCCCAGGGGCGGGTTTACAATGAGCAGTTCTTC. Protein product: CASRPQGRVYNEQFF.

In this sample, this clonotype turned up many times. The chain has TRBV18 and TRBJ1-1, with D maybe TRBD1 (5 bases). The V and J ends lost 1 base and 3 bases respectively, with 9 bases between them. The CDR3 is made up of 14 amino acids. The germline V gene encodes CDR1 KGHSH and CDR2 LQKENI. This CDR3 is CASSPQGTDTEAFF. CDR3 DNA sequence: TGTGCCAGCTCACCACAAGGGACGGACACTGAAGCTTTCTTT.

The rearrangement uses TRBV10-1 and TRBJ1-3; possible D gene TRBD1, 6 bases. The CDR3 has 16 residues. Germline values: CDR1 WNHNN, CDR2 SYGVQD (reference sequence). Trimming left V 5 bases short and J 0 bases short, with 14 bases between. The DNA for the CDR3 is TGCGCCAGCAGTCCGGACGGGGGCTCCTCTGGAAACACCATATATTTT. Translating gives CASSPDGGSSGNTIYF.